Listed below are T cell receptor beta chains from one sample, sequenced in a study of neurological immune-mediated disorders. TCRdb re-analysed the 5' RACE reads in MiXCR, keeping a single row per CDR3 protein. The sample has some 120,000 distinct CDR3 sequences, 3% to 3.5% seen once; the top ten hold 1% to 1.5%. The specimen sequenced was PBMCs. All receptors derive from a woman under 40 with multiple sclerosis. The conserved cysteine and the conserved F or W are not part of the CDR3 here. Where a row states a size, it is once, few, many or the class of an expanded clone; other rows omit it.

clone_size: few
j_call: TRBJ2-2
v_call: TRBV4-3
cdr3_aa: ASSQLGTGGFTGELF

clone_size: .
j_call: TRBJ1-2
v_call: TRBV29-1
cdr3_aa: SVDITGSYYGYT

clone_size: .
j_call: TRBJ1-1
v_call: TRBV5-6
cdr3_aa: ASSLLGSEAF

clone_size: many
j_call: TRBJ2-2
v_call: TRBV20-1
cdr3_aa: SASPLAGGPFGELF

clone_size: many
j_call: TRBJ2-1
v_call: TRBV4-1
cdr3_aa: ASSQDMRQGYYNEQF

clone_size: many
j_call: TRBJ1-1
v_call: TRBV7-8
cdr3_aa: ASSPRGRASIMNTEAF

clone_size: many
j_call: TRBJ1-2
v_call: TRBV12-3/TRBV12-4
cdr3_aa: ASSLGGVGYT

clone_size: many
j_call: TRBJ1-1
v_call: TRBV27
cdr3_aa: ASRQVRLNTEAF

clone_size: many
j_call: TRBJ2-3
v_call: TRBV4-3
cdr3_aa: ASSQEGGYVGADTQY

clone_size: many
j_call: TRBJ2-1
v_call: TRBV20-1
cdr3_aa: SARDPAGSYNEQF

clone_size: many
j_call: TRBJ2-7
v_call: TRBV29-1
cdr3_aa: SVGWRGREQY

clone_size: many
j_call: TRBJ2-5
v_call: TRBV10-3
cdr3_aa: ATAGTGQETQY

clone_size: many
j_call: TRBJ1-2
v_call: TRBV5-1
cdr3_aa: ASKDQGDAYGYT

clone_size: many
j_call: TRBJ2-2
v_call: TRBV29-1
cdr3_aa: SVARVPNTGELF

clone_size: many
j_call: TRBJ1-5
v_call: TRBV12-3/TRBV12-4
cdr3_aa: ASRRGTGGGQPQH

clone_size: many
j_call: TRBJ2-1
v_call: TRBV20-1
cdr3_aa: SAYSGTSGRVDEQF

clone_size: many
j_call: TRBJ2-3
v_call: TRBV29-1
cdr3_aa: SARAGTDTQY

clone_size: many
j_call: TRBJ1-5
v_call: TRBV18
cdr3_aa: ASSQDRVGNQPQH

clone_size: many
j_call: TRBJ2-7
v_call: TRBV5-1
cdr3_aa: ASSLGDGFLSYEQY

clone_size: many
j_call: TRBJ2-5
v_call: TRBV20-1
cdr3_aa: SARDLWGAAQETQY

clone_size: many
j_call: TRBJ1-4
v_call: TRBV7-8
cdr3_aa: ASSLRSQGRSEKLF

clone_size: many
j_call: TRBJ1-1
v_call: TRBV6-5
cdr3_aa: ASSYGGGGTEAF

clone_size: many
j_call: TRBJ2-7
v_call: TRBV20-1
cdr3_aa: SAIGSGTGNEQY

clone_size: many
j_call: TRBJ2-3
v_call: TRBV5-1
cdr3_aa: ASSSKQGWTDTQY

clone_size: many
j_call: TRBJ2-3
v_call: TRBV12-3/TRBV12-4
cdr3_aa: ASSLGGNAGDTQY

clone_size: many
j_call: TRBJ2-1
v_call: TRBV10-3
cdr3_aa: AIRNRDSNEQF

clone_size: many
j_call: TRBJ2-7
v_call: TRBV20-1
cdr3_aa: SARDRGQGIYEQY

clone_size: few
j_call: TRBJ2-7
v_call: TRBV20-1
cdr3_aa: SAANSRVSSYEQY

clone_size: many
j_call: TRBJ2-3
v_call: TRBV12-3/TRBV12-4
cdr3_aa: ASSLRNLFPTDTQY

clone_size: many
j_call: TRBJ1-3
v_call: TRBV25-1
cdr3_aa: ASGPSGYSGNTIY

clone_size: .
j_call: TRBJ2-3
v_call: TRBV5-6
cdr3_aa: ASSLGAGLAGTDTQY

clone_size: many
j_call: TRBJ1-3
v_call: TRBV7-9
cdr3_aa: ASSLTNSPGNTIY

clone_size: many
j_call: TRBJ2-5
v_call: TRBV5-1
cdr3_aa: ASSFGRQETQY

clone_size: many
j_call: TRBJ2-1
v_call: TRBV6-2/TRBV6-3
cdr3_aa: ASSYSPPSGIYNEQF

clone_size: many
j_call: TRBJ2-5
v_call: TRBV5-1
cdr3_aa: ASSLSGRRQETQY

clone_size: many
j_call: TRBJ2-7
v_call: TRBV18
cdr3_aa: ASSPEPGTPY

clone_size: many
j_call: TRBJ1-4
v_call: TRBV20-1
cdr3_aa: SATRSEEKLF

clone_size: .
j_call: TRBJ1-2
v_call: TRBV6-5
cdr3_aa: ASSPETPIGLYGYT

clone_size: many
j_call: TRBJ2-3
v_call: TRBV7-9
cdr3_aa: AIQRVGEDTQY

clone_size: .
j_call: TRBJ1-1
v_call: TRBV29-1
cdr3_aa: SVEGGGQEAF

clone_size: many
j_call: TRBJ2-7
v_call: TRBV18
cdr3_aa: ASSLTGLTYEQY

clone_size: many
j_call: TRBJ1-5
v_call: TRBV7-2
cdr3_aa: ASSFTGTGSSNQPQH

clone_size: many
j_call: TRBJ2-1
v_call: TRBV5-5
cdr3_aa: ASSPRVVQF

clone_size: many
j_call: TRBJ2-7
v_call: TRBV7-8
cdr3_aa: ASSLVLAGGRLYYEQY

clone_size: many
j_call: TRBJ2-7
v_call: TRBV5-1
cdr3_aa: ASSLYSARPIPYEQY

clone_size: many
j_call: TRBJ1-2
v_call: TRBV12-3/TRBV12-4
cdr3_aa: ASSLRFPPSGDYGYT

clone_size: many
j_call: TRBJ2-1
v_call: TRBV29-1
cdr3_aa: SFLMWTDSYNEQF